The rows below give T cell receptor beta chains drawn from one sample of a study of blood T cells in healthy people across ages. TCRdb processed the 5' RACE reads anew with MiXCR; each CDR3 protein has one entry. The table includes over 700,000 distinct CDR3 sequences, about 53% detected once. Sequencing used blood. The receptors here all came from a man older than 75 in good health. Both conserved end residues are part of each CDR3. A D gene is named only where the DNA matches it firmly. For some rows the clone size is stated as once, few or many, or as a class when expanded; others skip it.

j_call d_call v_call clone_size cdr3_aa cdr3_nt
TRBJ2-1 TRBD2 TRBV20-1 - CSARAGTSAYNEQFF TGCAGTGCTAGGGCCGGGACTAGCGCCTACAATGAGCAGTTCTTC
TRBJ1-2 - TRBV5-1 - CASSLETASYGYTF TGCGCCAGCAGCTTGGAGACAGCAAGCTATGGCTACACCTTC
TRBJ2-7 - TRBV20-1 few CSARDTLGNYEQYF TGCAGTGCTAGAGATACACTAGGTAACTACGAGCAGTACTTC
TRBJ1-5 - TRBV5-5 few CASSLEGRGQPQHF TGTGCCAGCAGCTTGGAGGGCCGTGGACAGCCCCAGCATTTT
TRBJ1-2 TRBD1 TRBV7-9 - CASSNDRGDGYTF TGTGCCAGCAGTAACGACAGGGGGGATGGCTACACCTTC
TRBJ2-1 TRBD2 TRBV24-1 - CATSSLGLAGVVDEQFF TGTGCCACCAGTAGTTTGGGACTAGCGGGAGTTGTCGATGAGCAGTTCTTC
TRBJ2-1 TRBD1 TRBV6-5 - CASSSYASDRGWFF TGTGCCAGCAGTTCCTACGCATCGGACAGGGGCTGGTTCTTC
TRBJ2-1 - TRBV11-3 - CASSSRLRNEQFF TGTGCCAGCAGCAGTAGGCTGAGGAATGAGCAGTTCTTC
TRBJ2-1 - TRBV7-2 few CASSVSGTGGYNEQFF TGTGCCAGCAGCGTCTCCGGGACTGGAGGTTACAATGAGCAGTTCTTC
TRBJ2-7 TRBD1 TRBV27 - CASSWSTGDSSYEQYF TGTGCCAGCAGTTGGAGCACAGGGGACAGCTCCTACGAGCAGTACTTC
TRBJ2-7 TRBD2 TRBV6-5 once CASSYREGTYEQYF TGTGCCAGCAGTTACAGGGAGGGTACCTACGAGCAGTACTTC
TRBJ2-7 TRBD2 TRBV5-1 - CASSGERGEQYF TGCGCCAGCAGCGGGGAGCGGGGCGAGCAGTACTTC
TRBJ2-1 TRBD2 TRBV12-3/TRBV12-4 few CASSLPGLAGGSYNEQFF TGTGCCAGCAGCCTCCCAGGGCTAGCGGGAGGCTCCTACAATGAGCAGTTCTTC
TRBJ2-1 - TRBV6-1 few CASSEGQGGSNEQFF TGTGCCAGCAGTGAAGGTCAGGGGGGATCGAATGAGCAGTTCTTC
TRBJ2-7 TRBD2 TRBV9 few CASSVVGAGGDEQYF TGTGCCAGCAGCGTAGTGGGAGCGGGAGGGGACGAGCAGTACTTC